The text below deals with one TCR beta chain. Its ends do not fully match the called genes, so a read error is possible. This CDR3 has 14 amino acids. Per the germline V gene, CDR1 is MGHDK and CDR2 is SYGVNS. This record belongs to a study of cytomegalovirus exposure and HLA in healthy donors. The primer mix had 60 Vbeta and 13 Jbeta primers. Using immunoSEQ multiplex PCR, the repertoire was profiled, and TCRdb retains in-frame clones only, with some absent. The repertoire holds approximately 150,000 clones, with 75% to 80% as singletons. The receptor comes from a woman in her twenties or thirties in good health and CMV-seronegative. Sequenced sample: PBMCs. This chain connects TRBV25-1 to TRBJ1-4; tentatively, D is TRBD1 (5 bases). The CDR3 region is CASSGRGGNQKLFF. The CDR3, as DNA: TGTGCCAGCAGTGGACGGGGGGGTAATCAAAAACTGTTTTTT. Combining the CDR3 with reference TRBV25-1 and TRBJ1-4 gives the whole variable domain EADIYQTPRYLVIGTGKKITLECSQTMGHDKMYWYQQDPGMELHLIHYSYGVNSTEKGDLSSESTVSRIRTEHFPLTLESARPSHTSQYLCASSGRGGNQKLFFGSGTQLSVL.